A selection of T cell receptor beta chains follows, all from one sample in a study of a mutant IDH1 vaccine in newly diagnosed glioma. The antigens these receptors bind are not known. The repertoire was sequenced with immunoSEQ multiplex PCR; TCRdb's copy has only in-frame clones and lacks some. The repertoire holds tens of thousands of clones, roughly 71% seen once, with approximately 9.1% in the top ten. Sequenced material: PBMCs, taken from a glioma patient whose treatment included an IDH1 peptide vaccine. These receptors were obtained from a man aged 35-49 years with glioma. CDR3s include the opening cysteine and the closing phenylalanine or tryptophan. D genes are given only for firm matches. Rows may omit the clone size; those that give it use once, few, many or a size class.

D,size,V,J,CDR3,DNA
TRBD2,-,TRBV18,TRBJ2-1,CASSIEVAGNEQFF,TGTGCCAGCTCAATAGAAGTAGCGGGGAATGAGCAGTTCTTC
-,-,TRBV7-2,TRBJ2-2,CASSDSIQGTGELFF,TGTGCCAGCAGCGACTCTATACAGGGCACCGGGGAGCTGTTTTTT
TRBD2,-,TRBV6-1,TRBJ2-1,CASSERTHGGRIGSYNEQFF,TGTGCCAGCAGTGAACGGACTCATGGCGGGAGGATCGGCTCCTACAATGAGCAGTTCTTC
-,-,TRBV29-1,TRBJ2-1,CSVFQGYNEQFF,TGCAGCGTTTTCCAGGGTTACAATGAGCAGTTCTTC
-,few,TRBV7-9,TRBJ1-5,CASSPVGNQPQHF,TGTGCCAGCAGCCCTGTGGGTAATCAGCCCCAGCATTTT
-,-,TRBV29-1,TRBJ1-2,CSGKGGTDYGYTF,TGCAGCGGGAAGGGGGGGACGGACTATGGCTACACCTTC
-,-,TRBV18,TRBJ2-7,CASSRARERSEQYF,TGTGCCAGCTCCCGCGCCCGGGAAAGATCCGAGCAGTACTTC
TRBD1,once,TRBV7-7,TRBJ2-5,CASSVGTGGQETQYF,TGTGCCAGCAGCGTAGGGACAGGGGGGCAGGAGACCCAGTACTTC
-,-,TRBV2,TRBJ1-1,CASSARGYTEAFF,TGTGCCAGCAGTGCCCGGGGTTACACTGAAGCTTTCTTT
TRBD1,-,TRBV5-1,TRBJ2-1,CASSFGTARNEQFF,TGCGCCAGCAGCTTCGGGACAGCTAGGAATGAGCAGTTCTTC
-,-,TRBV5-4,TRBJ2-6,CASSPRVSGANVLTF,TGTGCCAGCAGCCCCAGGGTCTCGGGGGCCAACGTCCTGACTTTC
-,-,TRBV11-2,TRBJ2-7,CASSLTGINYEQYF,TGTGCCAGCAGCTTAACCGGGATCAACTACGAGCAGTACTTC
-,once,TRBV19,TRBJ1-2,CASSIVREAIGGYTF,TGTGCCAGTAGTATAGTTCGGGAGGCAATCGGGGGCTACACCTTC
TRBD1,-,TRBV2,TRBJ1-6,CASSGQGRGSPLHF,TGTGCCAGCAGTGGACAGGGAAGGGGATCACCCCTCCACTTT
-,-,TRBV27,TRBJ2-1,CASSLSGGMMDGNEQFF,TGTGCCAGCAGTTTATCTGGGGGGATGATGGATGGCAATGAGCAGTTCTTC
-,-,TRBV7-2,TRBJ2-3,CASNRVRGTDTQYF,TGTGCCAGCAACAGGGTCCGGGGCACAGATACGCAGTATTTT
-,-,TRBV5-4,TRBJ2-3,CASSFRVATDTQYF,TGTGCCAGCAGCTTTCGGGTCGCTACAGATACGCAGTATTTT
-,-,TRBV11-3,TRBJ2-6,CASSLSGANVLTF,TGTGCCAGCAGCTTATCTGGGGCCAACGTCCTGACTTTC
-,-,TRBV11-3,TRBJ2-3,CASSFATAGTQYF,TGTGCCAGCAGCTTCGCGACTGCCGGTACGCAGTATTTT
-,-,TRBV28,TRBJ1-1,CASSLRGMAEAFF,TGTGCCAGCAGTTTAAGAGGCATGGCTGAAGCTTTCTTT
TRBD2,few,TRBV5-1,TRBJ2-1,CASSVETGTRAYNEQFF,TGCGCCAGCAGCGTAGAGACCGGGACTAGGGCCTACAATGAGCAGTTCTTC
-,-,TRBV27,TRBJ1-2,CASREGPYGYTF,TGTGCCAGCAGGGAGGGCCCCTATGGCTACACCTTC
TRBD1,-,TRBV6-1,TRBJ1-3,CASSPTGVGGNTIYF,TGTGCCAGCAGTCCAACAGGGGTGGGTGGAAACACCATATATTTT
-,-,TRBV2,TRBJ1-2,CASSELEGTDGYTF,TGTGCCAGCAGTGAATTGGAAGGGACTGATGGCTACACCTTC
TRBD1,-,TRBV5-1,TRBJ1-1,CASGSTGGNTEAFF,TGCGCCAGCGGATCCACAGGGGGCAACACTGAAGCTTTCTTT
-,few,TRBV18,TRBJ2-1,CASSQVFYNEQFF,TGTGCCAGCTCCCAGGTTTTCTACAATGAGCAGTTCTTC
-,-,TRBV6-5,TRBJ2-3,CASGEGGHRTDTQYF,TGTGCCAGTGGGGAGGGGGGGCATAGAACAGATACGCAGTATTTT
-,-,TRBV9,TRBJ2-1,CASSPRRVYNEQFF,TGTGCCAGCAGCCCCCGCCGGGTATACAATGAGCAGTTCTTC